One and the same sample provided the 21 T cell receptor beta chains below, sequenced in a study of B cell selection in AIRE deficiency. Regulatory T cells were sorted as CD4+CD25hiCD127low/negative cells. Here immunoSEQ multiplex PCR was the method, and the copy in TCRdb shows in-frame clones only, minus some. The sample has 15,000 or so clones; just over 90% are singletons. The sample was Tregs sorted from PBMCs. The receptors were sampled from a human donor with AIRE deficiency.

The J gene is TRBJ2-7, the V gene TRBV5-4, with D tentatively TRBD2 (5 bases). V shed 2 bases and J shed 2 bases, with 14 bases lying between them. The CDR3 contains 15 residues. From germline, CDR1 is SGHNT and CDR2 YYREEE (reference sequence). CDR3 amino acids: CASSLTDSVPYEQYF. The DNA for the CDR3 is TGTGCCAGCAGCTTAACGGACTCGGTCCCCTACGAGCAGTACTTC.

The chain is built from TRBV5-4 and TRBJ2-6; no reliable D call. The CDR3 totals 16 residues. CDR1 SGHNT and CDR2 YYREEE come from the germline V gene (reference sequence). The V gene lost 2 bases and the J gene lost 0 bases, with 9 bases spanning the gap. DNA of the CDR3: TGTGCCAGCAGCTTTGGTCAGATCTCTGGGGCCAACGTCCTGACTTTC. It codes for CASSFGQISGANVLTF.

The CDR3 loop is CASSALAGRAYEQFF. The CDR3 DNA reads as TGTGCCAGCAGCGCCCTAGCGGGGCGGGCTTATGAGCAGTTCTTC. The J gene is TRBJ2-1, the V gene TRBV7-2, with 9 bases matching TRBD2. Trimming at V came to 5 bases and at J to 8 bases, leaving 10 bases not matched to a gene. Germline V lookup: CDR1 SGHTA, CDR2 FQGNSA. The CDR3 is made up of 15 amino acids.

As DNA, the CDR3 is TGTGCCAGCAGTGTCGGTGGGGGGGTGACCTACGAGCAGTACTTC. Its protein is CASSVGGGVTYEQYF. This chain uses TRBV28 with TRBJ2-5, with TRBD2 matching 7 bases. The DNA end lines up better with TRBJ2-7; the J call may be wrong. This CDR3 spans 15 amino acids. CDR1 and CDR2 from the germline V gene are MDHEN and SYDVKM.

The chain links TRBV29-1 to TRBJ2-3; 8 bases align to TRBD2. The CDR3 runs to 16 residues. The V and J ends lost 6 bases and 6 bases, in that order; junction bases with no gene match: 17. Germline V gene data show CDR1 as SQVTM and CDR2 as ANQGSEA. The CDR3, as DNA: TGCAGCGTCCGCCCAGGGGAGCGGGGGAGCCTGGATACGCAGTATTTT. Translated, it gives CSVRPGERGSLDTQYF.

V and J are TRBV7-6 and TRBJ1-4; D is ambiguous. The CDR3 consists of 15 residues. Per germline, CDR1 SGHVS and CDR2 FNYEAQ. The V end was cut by 0 bases, the J end by 2 bases, with 7 bases between. In DNA form, the CDR3 reads TGTGCCAGCAGCTTAGCGCAGGCCACTAATGAAAAACTGTTTTTT. Translation gives CASSLAQATNEKLFF.

The genes are TRBV18 and TRBJ2-5; 9 nucleotides agree with TRBD1. J gave up 2 bases and V 2 bases, and 3 bases lay outside the gene matches. The germline CDR1 and CDR2 sequences are KGHSH and LQKENI. The length of the CDR3 is 15 residues. CDR3 loop: CASSPGQGTQETQYF. The CDR3 DNA sequence: TGTGCCAGCTCACCAGGACAGGGGACACAAGAGACCCAGTACTTC.

The gene calls are TRBV14 and TRBJ2-7; 11 bases are shared with TRBD2. V dropped 10 bases and J dropped 3; count of bases not matched to a gene: 8. In germline, CDR1 is SGHDN, CDR2 FVKESK. The length of the CDR3 is 14 residues. The CDR3 DNA follows: TGTGCCACCCGTAGCGGGAGGGCGAGCTACGAGCAGTACTTC. It specifies CATRSGRASYEQYF.

This chain links TRBV7-8 with TRBJ2-7; 9 bases fit TRBD1. Germline V gene lookup returns CDR1 SGHVS and CDR2 FQNEAQ. The junction had 22 bases not matched to a gene; V was cut back by 3 bases and J by 1 base. This CDR3 is built from 21 residues. The CDR3 sequence: CASSFLELGTGQVWGSYEQYF. The CDR3 DNA sequence: TGTGCCAGCAGCTTCCTCGAGCTAGGGACAGGGCAGGTATGGGGTTCCTACGAGCAGTACTTC. Supplemented by reference TRBV7-8 and TRBJ2-7, the full variable domain reads GAGVSQSPRYKVAKRGQDVALRCDPISGHVSLFWYQQALGQGPEFLTYFQNEAQLDKSGLPSDRFFAERPEGSVSTLKIQRTQQEDSAVYLCASSFLELGTGQVWGSYEQYFGPGTRLTVT.

This chain uses TRBV28 with TRBJ2-1; D remains ambiguous. Germline CDR1 reads MDHEN; CDR2 reads SYDVKM. The CDR3 is 14 amino acids. Trimming took off 5 bases at V and 3 bases at J, with 11 bases between the two ends. The CDR3 sequence is CASSRPLDYNEQFF. In nucleotides, the CDR3 is TGTGCCAGCAGTCGGCCCCTGGACTACAATGAGCAGTTCTTC.

The chain employs TRBV4-2 and TRBJ2-7; TRBD2 matches at 7 bases. From germline, CDR1 is LGHNA and CDR2 YNFKEQ. This CDR3 region has 17 residues. With V trimmed by 0 bases and J by 3 bases, 11 bases remained unmatched. The CDR3 sequence is CASSQDVWASGFYEQYF. CDR3 coding DNA: TGTGCCAGCAGCCAAGATGTTTGGGCTAGCGGATTCTACGAGCAGTACTTC.

In its sample, this clone was seen a few times. The chain carries TRBV7-2 and TRBJ2-1, with a tentative D call TRBD2 (5 bases). CDR3 length: 14 residues. Germline V lookup: CDR1 SGHTA, CDR2 FQGNSA. The V end lost 5 bases, the J end lost 8 bases, and 16 bases lay between the germline ends. The CDR3 is CASSRAATRHEQFF. The DNA for the CDR3 is TGTGCCAGCAGCCGAGCGGCGACCAGGCATGAGCAGTTCTTC.

The CDR3 reads CASSPFLTAATNEKLFF. The CDR3 DNA is TGTGCCAGCTCACCATTCCTTACAGCAGCAACTAATGAAAAACTGTTTTTT. The genes are TRBV18 and TRBJ1-4; D is unclear. Trimming stripped 2 bases from V and 0 bases from J, with 13 bases between. The length of the CDR3 is 17 residues. Germline V lookup: CDR1 KGHSH, CDR2 LQKENI.

The rearrangement uses TRBV4-2 and TRBJ2-2; 10 bases agree with TRBD2. The CDR3 spans 18 residues. CDR1 LGHNA and CDR2 YNFKEQ come from the germline V gene. Trimming at V came to 1 base and at J to 4 bases, leaving 9 bases not matched to a gene. CDR3 coding DNA: TGTGCCAGCAGCCAAGCCGCTAGCGGGAGTGTGGGCACCGGGGAGCTGTTTTTT. This translates into CASSQAASGSVGTGELFF.

This rearrangement joins TRBV5-5 to TRBJ2-2; D is unresolved. The CDR3 spans 14 residues. V was pared by 0 bases and J by 4 bases, with 7 bases between. The germline V gene encodes CDR1 SGHKS and CDR2 YYEKEE (reference sequence). The CDR3 sequence: CASSLAQFTGELFF. CDR3 coding DNA: TGTGCCAGCAGCTTGGCACAGTTCACCGGGGAGCTGTTTTTT.

This chain links TRBV5-1 with TRBJ2-7; 7 bases fit TRBD2. Germline V gene sequence: CDR1 SGHRS, CDR2 YFSETQ. This CDR3 spans 14 amino acids. V trimming: 1 base; J trimming: 6 bases; junction bases outside the gene matches: 7. CDR3 protein: CASSLQAPGGEQYF. The DNA of the CDR3 is TGCGCCAGCAGCTTGCAGGCGCCGGGGGGCGAGCAGTACTTC.

This clone is a singleton in its sample. The rearrangement joins TRBV7-2 to TRBJ2-6, with 11 bases identical to TRBD2. CDR1 and CDR2 from the germline V gene are SGHTA and FQGNSA. Trimming took 5 bases from V and 4 from J; bases not matched to a gene: 10. This CDR3 is built from 18 residues. CDR3 nucleotides: TGTGCCAGCAGCGTAATTAGCGGGAGGGCTACAGGGGCCAACGTCCTGACTTTC. This codes for CASSVISGRATGANVLTF.

V is TRBV7-9 and J is TRBJ2-2; D possibly corresponds to TRBD1 (5 bases). CDR1 and CDR2 from the germline V gene are SEHNR and FQNEAQ (reference sequence). CDR3 length: 14 amino acids. V lost 1 base and J lost 6, with 9 bases in between. CDR3 nucleotide sequence: TGTGCCAGCAGCTTAGATTGGGGCGCCGGGGAGCTGTTTTTT. Its protein is CASSLDWGAGELFF. Variable domain in full (rest from reference TRBV7-9 and TRBJ2-2): DTGVSQNPRHKITKRGQNVTFRCDPISEHNRLYWYRQTLGQGPEFLTYFQNEAQLEKSRLLSDRFSAERPKGSFSTLEIQRTEQGDSAMYLCASSLDWGAGELFFGEGSRLTVL.

This rearrangement joins TRBV7-6 to TRBJ2-7; TRBD1 might be the D (6 bases). This CDR3 contains 15 residues. V gave up 1 base and J gave up 0 bases, with 10 bases separating them. CDR1 SGHVS and CDR2 FNYEAQ come from the germline V gene. CDR3 residues: CASSLGTASSYEQYF. The CDR3 region has the DNA TGTGCCAGCAGCTTAGGGACAGCGAGCTCCTACGAGCAGTACTTC.

The CDR3 is CASSFLRQADTQYF. Here the CDR3 DNA reads TGTGCCAGCAGTTTCCTTCGACAGGCAGATACGCAGTATTTT. The chain couples TRBV28 to TRBJ2-3, with a tentative D call TRBD1 (6 bases). V lost 3 bases to trimming and J lost 4 bases, with 11 bases between them. The CDR3 is 14 residues long. Germline-derived CDR1 and CDR2 are MDHEN and SYDVKM.

This clone was counted a single time. The V call is TRBV7-2, the J call TRBJ2-7; 9 bases match TRBD1. CDR3 length: 16 amino acids. With 1 base clipped from V and 2 bases from J, the junction kept 6 bases outside the gene matches. Germline V gene data show CDR1 as SGHTA and CDR2 as FQGNSA. CDR3 sequence reads: CASSLVTTGGTYEQYF. The DNA of the CDR3 is TGTGCCAGCAGCTTAGTGACAACAGGGGGCACCTACGAGCAGTACTTC.